Below are 10 T cell receptor beta chains sequenced from a single sample in a study of blood T cells in healthy people across ages. Through a sample-barcoded 5' primer and a J-beta primer mix, a second PCR was run for roughly 6 to 11 cycles. TCRdb recomputed calls from the 5' RACE reads with MiXCR, one row per CDR3 protein. The table has 1.4 million or so distinct CDR3 sequences, approximately 42% seen once. The material sequenced was blood. The receptors derive from a woman aged 18-29 years in good health.

The rearrangement uses TRBV4-1 and TRBJ2-1; 8 bases map to TRBD2. After removal of 4 bases from V and 1 base from J, the junction contained 12 bases not matched to a gene. Per the germline V gene, CDR1 is MGHRA and CDR2 is YSYEKL. The CDR3 extends over 18 amino acids. CDR3 residues: CASSLGSGRGGSYNEQFF. The CDR3 region has the DNA TGCGCCAGCAGCCTGGGAAGTGGGCGCGGGGGGTCCTACAATGAGCAGTTCTTC.

This clonotype was recorded a few times. The rearrangement links TRBV20-1 to TRBJ2-1; 9 bases align to TRBD2. CDR1 is DFQATT, CDR2 SNEGSKA, per germline (reference sequence). V was clipped by 5 bases and J by 0 bases; unmatched bases: 11. The CDR3 loop spans 17 amino acids. CDR3 nucleotide sequence: TGCAGTGCTGCCGACCGAGCGGGGGGTTTCTCCTACAATGAGCAGTTCTTC. Translation gives CSAADRAGGFSYNEQFF.

This clonotype appeared a few times. The rearrangement links TRBV30 to TRBJ2-3, with a weak D call TRBD2 (6 bases). Germline V gene lookup returns CDR1 GTSNPN and CDR2 SVGIG (reference sequence). This CDR3 has 16 amino acids. Trimming removed 0 bases from V and 5 bases from J, with 18 bases in between. CDR3: CAWSVGQGGRIDTQYF. CDR3 bases: TGTGCCTGGAGTGTAGGGCAGGGAGGCCGGATAGATACGCAGTATTTT.

Comment on this clonotype: The junction and the germline gene differ at one end; a read error may be behind it. The V and J genes are TRBV6-1 and TRBJ1-2; a weak D match, TRBD1 (6 bases). In germline, CDR1 is MNHNS, CDR2 SASEGT. The CDR3 spans 15 residues. The CDR3 is CAGRVQGLANYGYTF. CDR3 DNA: TGTGCCGGCAGGGTCCAGGGGCTAGCTAACTATGGCTACACCTTC.

This clonotype was counted between two and nine times. The chain is built from TRBV15 and TRBJ1-4; D may be TRBD1 (5 bases). This CDR3 is 18 amino acids long. The ends were cut back, 0 bases at V and 0 bases at J, with 14 bases in the middle. From germline, CDR1 is LNHNV and CDR2 YYDKDF (reference sequence). The CDR3: CATSRDRVGVATNEKLFF. The CDR3 DNA reads as TGTGCCACCAGCAGAGACAGGGTGGGGGTTGCAACTAATGAAAAACTGTTTTTT.

This clonotype showed up just a few times. A read error may account for a junction end that differs from germline. V usage is TRBV24-1 and J usage is TRBJ2-7; TRBD1 matches 7 bases. The CDR3 has 16 amino acids. Germline V CDR1 and CDR2: KGHDR, SFDVKD. CDR3 DNA: TGTGCCGCCAGTGATTCCCCCTGGGGACAGACCTACGAGCAGTACTTC. Translating it yields CAASDSPWGQTYEQYF.

V and J are TRBV12-3 or TRBV12-4 and TRBJ1-5, with D uncertain. Deletions cut 4 bases from V and 7 bases from J, with 20 bases between. The CDR3 sequence is 16 residues long. The CDR3 nucleotides read TGTGCCAGCAGTTCCCCCCGGACCGGGAATAGGCAGCCCCAGCATTTT. It yields the protein CASSSPRTGNRQPQHF.

There are a few counts of this clonotype. The chain couples TRBV20-1 to TRBJ2-7; D is undetermined. V dropped 0 bases and J dropped 4 bases, with 13 bases sitting between them. The V gene's germline CDR1 is DFQATT and CDR2 SNEGSKA (reference sequence). The CDR3 consists of 14 residues. In nucleotides, the CDR3 is TGCAGTGCTAGAGATCCTTTTGTAATTTACGAGCAGTACTTC. Protein: CSARDPFVIYEQYF.

The genes are TRBV12-3 or TRBV12-4 and TRBJ1-6; D remains unclear. V was shortened by 3 bases and J by 9 bases, with 15 bases between the two germline ends. This CDR3 contains 15 residues. CDR3: CASSFSPGVTSPLHF. In DNA, the CDR3 is TGTGCCAGCAGTTTTTCTCCAGGCGTGACTTCACCCCTCCACTTT.

The chain links TRBV29-1 to TRBJ2-5; D remains ambiguous. The CDR3 is 17 residues long. Looked up from germline, CDR1 is SQVTM and CDR2 is ANQGSEA. V shed 7 bases and J shed 5 bases, with 29 bases lying between them. The CDR3 reads CSASGARIPPAPETQYF. The CDR3 DNA reads TGCAGCGCCTCCGGTGCGAGGATTCCCCCGGCACCGGAGACCCAGTACTTC.